This TCR beta chain was obtained from a study of shared clonotypes between healthy human individuals. V lost 4 bases, J lost 2 bases, and 16 bases lay in between. The germline V gene has CDR1 SGHTA and CDR2 FQGNSA. CDR3 length: 16 amino acids. The study's findings and limits: Several donors held about 4.5% of naive CD4 clonotypes in common.

This clone was found once. No antigen is known for it. Method: immunoSEQ multiplex PCR; TCRdb's copy keeps in-frame clones and lacks some. Among over a million clones listed, approximately 98.5% were seen once. The sequencing input was naive CD4+ T cells sorted from blood. Subset denoted: CD45RA+ positively selected. This sequence originates from a man aged 30-40 years in good health. The rearrangement uses TRBV7-2 and TRBJ2-3, with D unresolved. CDR3 nucleotides: TGTGCCAGCAGCTCCATTCTAAAACAGCCCACAGATACGCAGTATTTT. Translated, it gives CASSSILKQPTDTQYF.